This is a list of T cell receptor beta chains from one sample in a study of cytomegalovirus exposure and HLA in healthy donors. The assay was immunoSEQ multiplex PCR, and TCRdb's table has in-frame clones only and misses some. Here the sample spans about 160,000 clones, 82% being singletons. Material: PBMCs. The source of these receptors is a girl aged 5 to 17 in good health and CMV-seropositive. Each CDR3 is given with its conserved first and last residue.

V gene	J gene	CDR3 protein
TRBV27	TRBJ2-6	CASSPRSAGANVLTF
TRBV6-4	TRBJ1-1	CASSDSGQGGTEAFF
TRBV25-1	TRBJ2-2	CASSTSGGNTGELFF
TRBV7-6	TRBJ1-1	CASSSLQGTEAFF
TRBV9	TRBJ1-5	CASSVSGNSNQPQHF
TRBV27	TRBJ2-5	CASSHQETQYF
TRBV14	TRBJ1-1	CASSQGARTYTEAFF
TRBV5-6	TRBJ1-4	CASSQGLTREKLFF
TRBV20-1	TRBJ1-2	CSAPTVYTF
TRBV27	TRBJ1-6	CASSSLPTGLSYNSPLHF
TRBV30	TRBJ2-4	CAWTSTRNIQYF
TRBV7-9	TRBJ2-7	CSSSSEVGTGLYEQYF
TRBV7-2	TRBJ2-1	CASSLSGNNEQFF
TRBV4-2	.	CASSQFTGGLEQYF
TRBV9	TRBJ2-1	CASSGAGATYNEQFF
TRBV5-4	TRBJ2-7	CASSLAAGGAYEQYF
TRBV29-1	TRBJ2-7	CSGGQDYEQYF
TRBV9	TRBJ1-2	CASSVGQGVPYGYTF
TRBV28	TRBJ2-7	CASRALSEQYF
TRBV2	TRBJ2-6	CASSVGIGTGGSGANVLTF
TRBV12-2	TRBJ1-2	CASRLGYGWVYGYTF
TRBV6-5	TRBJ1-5	CASSDWADQPQHF
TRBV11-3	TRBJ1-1	CASSPRGSTEAFF
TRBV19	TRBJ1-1	CASSVAAEAFF
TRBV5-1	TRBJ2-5	CASSPDSQETQYF